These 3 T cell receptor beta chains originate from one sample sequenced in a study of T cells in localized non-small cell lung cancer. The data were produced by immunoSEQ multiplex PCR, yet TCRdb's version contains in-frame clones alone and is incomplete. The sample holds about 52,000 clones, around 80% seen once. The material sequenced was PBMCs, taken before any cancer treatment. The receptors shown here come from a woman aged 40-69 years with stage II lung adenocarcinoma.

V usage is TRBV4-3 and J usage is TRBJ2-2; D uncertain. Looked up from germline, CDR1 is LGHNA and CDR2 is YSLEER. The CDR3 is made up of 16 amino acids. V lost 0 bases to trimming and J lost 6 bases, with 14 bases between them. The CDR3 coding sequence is TGCGCCAGCAGCCAAGAAGTGTTGGCCGGGCCCGGGGAGCTGTTTTTT. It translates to CASSQEVLAGPGELFF.

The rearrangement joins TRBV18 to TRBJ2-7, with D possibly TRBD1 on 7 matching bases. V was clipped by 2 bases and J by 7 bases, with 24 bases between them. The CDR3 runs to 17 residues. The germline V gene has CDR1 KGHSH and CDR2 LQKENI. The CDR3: CASSPSLPGRGADEQYF. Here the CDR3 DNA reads TGTGCCAGCTCACCATCCCTCCCGGGCAGGGGGGCCGATGAGCAGTACTTC.

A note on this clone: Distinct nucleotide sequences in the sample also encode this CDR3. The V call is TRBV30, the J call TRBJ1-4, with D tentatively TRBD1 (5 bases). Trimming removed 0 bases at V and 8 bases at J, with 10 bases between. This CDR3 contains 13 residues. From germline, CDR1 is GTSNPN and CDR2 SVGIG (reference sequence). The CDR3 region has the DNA TGTGCCTGGAGTGTGCGCGGGGGAGAAAAACTGTTTTTT. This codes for CAWSVRGGEKLFF.